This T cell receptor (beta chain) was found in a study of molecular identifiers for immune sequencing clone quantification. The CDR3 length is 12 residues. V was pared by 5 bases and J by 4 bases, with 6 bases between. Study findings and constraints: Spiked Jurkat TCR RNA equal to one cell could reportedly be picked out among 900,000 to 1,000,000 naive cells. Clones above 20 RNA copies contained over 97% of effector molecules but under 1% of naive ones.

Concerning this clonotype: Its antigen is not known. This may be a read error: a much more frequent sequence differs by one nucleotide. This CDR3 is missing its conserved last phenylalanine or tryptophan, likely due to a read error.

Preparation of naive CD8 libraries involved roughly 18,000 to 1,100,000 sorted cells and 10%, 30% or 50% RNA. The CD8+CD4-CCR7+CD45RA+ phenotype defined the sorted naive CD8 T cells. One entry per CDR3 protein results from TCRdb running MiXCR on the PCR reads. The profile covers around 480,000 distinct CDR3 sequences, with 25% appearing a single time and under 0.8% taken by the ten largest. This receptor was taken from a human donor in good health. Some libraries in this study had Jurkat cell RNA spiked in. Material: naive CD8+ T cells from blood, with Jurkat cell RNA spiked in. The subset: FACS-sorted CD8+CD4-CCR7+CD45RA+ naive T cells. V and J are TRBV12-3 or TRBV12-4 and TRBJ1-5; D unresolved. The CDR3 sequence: CASSMLNQPQHL. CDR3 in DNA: TGTGCCAGCAGTATGCTTAATCAGCCCCAGCATCTT.